Below, 12 T cell receptor beta chains from the same sample are listed, as sequenced in a study of control samples from healthy donors and cancer patients. Sequencing was performed with immunoSEQ multiplex PCR; in TCRdb, only in-frame clones are kept and a portion is missing. The data show approximately 170,000 clones, 90% to 95% seen once. The sequenced material came from blood. These receptors all come from a woman aged 25 to 45 in good health.

The V call is TRBV10-2, the J call TRBJ2-2, with D possibly being TRBD2 (7 bases). V dropped 4 bases and J dropped 7 bases, with 16 bases sitting between them. CDR1 and CDR2 from the germline V gene are WSHSY and SAAADI. The CDR3 spans 15 residues. The CDR3, as DNA: TGCGCCAGCAGTGCACGGGGGGCGGGAGACGGGGAGCTGTTTTTT. Protein: CASSARGAGDGELFF.

CDR3 coding DNA: TGTGCCAGCAGTGAAGAATTGTCCTTGGGGACCCAGTACTTC. Amino acids: CASSEELSLGTQYF. The chain links TRBV6-1 to TRBJ2-5; D remains ambiguous. The germline V and J ends were trimmed by 1 base and 7 bases, with 13 bases remaining between them. The CDR3 is made up of 14 amino acids. Germline V gene data show CDR1 as MNHNS and CDR2 as SASEGT.

The chain employs TRBV6-6 and TRBJ2-7; the D gene is possibly TRBD2 (6 bases). The CDR3 extends over 12 amino acids. CDR1 and CDR2 from the germline V gene are MNHNY and SVGAGI (reference sequence). Between the trimmed V and J ends, which lost 6 bases and 3 bases, there was a span of 9 bases. CDR3 DNA sequence: TGTGCCAGCAGACCCGGGGGCTACGAGCAGTACTTC. It encodes CASRPGGYEQYF.

The J gene is TRBJ1-1, the V gene TRBV7-3, with 9 nucleotides matching TRBD1. CDR3 length: 13 residues. With V trimmed by 5 bases and J by 10 bases, 8 bases remained unmatched. Germline V gene sequence: CDR1 SGHTA, CDR2 FQGTGA. CDR3 amino acids: CASSRTGQGPAFF. CDR3 coding DNA: TGTGCCAGCAGCAGAACGGGACAGGGTCCAGCTTTCTTT.

The V and J genes are TRBV4-3 and TRBJ1-3; possibly TRBD1 for D (5 bases). Germline CDR1 is LGHNA and CDR2 is YSLEER. V lost 9 bases, J lost 0 bases, and 9 bases lay in between. The CDR3 spans 13 residues. For the CDR3, the DNA is TGCGCCAGTCGACAGATCTCTGGAAACACCATATATTTT. It codes for CASRQISGNTIYF.

This chain connects TRBV28 to TRBJ2-2; 10 positions match TRBD2. Losses at the gene ends were 6 bases for V and 3 bases for J; bases not matched to a gene: 7. The CDR3 is made up of 16 amino acids. In germline, CDR1 is MDHEN, CDR2 SYDVKM. In nucleotides, the CDR3 is TGTGCCAGCAGACTGAGGACTAGCGGTTACACCGGGGAGCTGTTTTTT. As protein: CASRLRTSGYTGELFF.

The rearrangement uses TRBV2 and TRBJ1-1; D is perhaps TRBD1 (5 bases). The CDR3 loop spans 13 amino acids. V lost 6 bases, J lost 1 base, and 9 bases lay in between. Germline V CDR1 and CDR2: SNHLY, FYNNEI. In DNA form, the CDR3 reads TGTGCCAGCAGGCCAGGGTCGAACACTGAAGCTTTCTTT. It codes for CASRPGSNTEAFF. Filled out from reference TRBV2 and TRBJ1-1, the complete variable domain reads EPEVTQTPSHQVTQMGQEVILRCVPISNHLYFYWYRQILGQKVEFLVSFYNNEISEKSEIFDDQFSVERPDGSNFTLKIRSTKLEDSAMYFCASRPGSNTEAFFGQGTRLTVV.

The genes are TRBV5-1 and TRBJ2-7; TRBD1 matches 8 bases. V shed 0 bases, J shed 7 bases, and the junction held 6 bases outside the gene matches. Germline CDR1 is SGHRS and CDR2 is YFSETQ. The CDR3 sequence is 14 residues long. The CDR3 loop reads CASSLAGGRSEQYF. Written as DNA, the CDR3 is TGCGCCAGCAGCTTGGCAGGGGGCCGGAGTGAGCAGTACTTC.

This chain connects TRBV11-2 to TRBJ2-7; unclear D gene. The germline V and J ends were trimmed by 5 bases and 2 bases, with 10 bases remaining between them. The germline gives CDR1 SGHAT, CDR2 FQNNGV. This CDR3 spans 13 amino acids. The CDR3 nucleotides are TGTGCCAGCAGCCTGTCAGAAACCTACGAGCAGTACTTC. It translates to CASSLSETYEQYF.

V gene TRBV4-1 combines with J gene TRBJ2-1, with 14 nucleotides matching TRBD2. This CDR3 region has 18 residues. The junction had 10 bases not matched to a gene; V was cut back by 5 bases and J by 4 bases. Germline loops: CDR1 MGHRA, CDR2 YSYEKL. The CDR3 DNA follows: TGCGCCAGCAGCGAGCCCGGGACTAGCGGGAGATGGTACAATGAGCAGTTCTTC. Its protein is CASSEPGTSGRWYNEQFF.

The rearrangement joins TRBV4-2 to TRBJ1-5; D perhaps matches TRBD1 (5 bases). Trimming stripped 5 bases from V and 0 bases from J, with 14 bases between. The CDR3 spans 16 residues. CDR1 is LGHNA and CDR2 is YNFKEQ in the germline V gene. The DNA of the CDR3 is TGTGCCAGCAGCAAAGGGGTCGGGAATAGCAATCAGCCCCAGCATTTT. Amino acid sequence: CASSKGVGNSNQPQHF.

The J gene is TRBJ2-5, the V gene TRBV12-3 or TRBV12-4; D ambiguous. V was cut by 2 bases and J by 0 bases, with 4 bases left in between. This CDR3 comprises 13 residues. The CDR3 nucleotides read TGTGCCAGCAGTTTACGATACCAAGAGACCCAGTACTTC. The encoded protein is CASSLRYQETQYF.